This TCR beta chain was recorded in a study of CD8 T cells in Susac syndrome. Random hexamers were used to reverse transcribe the RNA input (about 0.5 to 1 ug). The immunoSEQ assay covered 54 Vbeta and 13 Jbeta segments for CDR3. TCRdb independently ran MiXCR on the immunoSEQ multiplex PCR reads; one entry per CDR3 protein. The table lists about 300,000 distinct CDR3 sequences, approximately 91% of them singletons. The CDR3 is 17 residues long. Per germline, CDR1 SGHVS and CDR2 FNYEAQ. V lost 1 base to trimming and J lost 4 bases, with 17 bases between them. This receptor was obtained from a human donor with multiple sclerosis. Sample: CD8+ T cells from PBMCs. The genes are TRBV7-6 and TRBJ2-1; maybe TRBD2 (6 bases). For the CDR3, the DNA is TGTGCCAGCAGCTTAGAGCTTGCTAGCGAGTCATACAATGAGCAGTTCTTC. Protein product: CASSLELASESYNEQFF.